This is a list of T cell receptor beta chains from one sample in a study of blood T cell repertoires in COVID-19. Profiling relied on immunoSEQ multiplex PCR, and the TCRdb table lists in-frame clones only, not all of them. The sample holds about 340,000 clones, about 86% seen once. The sequencing input was peripheral blood. The receptors derive from a young man with active or convalescent COVID-19. CDR3s include the opening cysteine and the closing phenylalanine or tryptophan. Fields, in order: D gene, clone size, V gene, J gene, CDR3 protein, CDR3 DNA. D genes are given only for firm matches. Expanded clones are given a class, and other clones once, few, many or no size at all.

NA,NA,TRBV21-1,TRBJ2-7,CASSKNRAGGRYF,TGTGCCAGCAGCAAAAATCGGGCCGGGGGGCGGTACTTC
TRBD1,NA,TRBV2,TRBJ1-2,CASWTGQLRYGYTF,TGTGCCAGTTGGACAGGGCAACTTAGGTATGGCTACACCTTC
TRBD1,NA,TRBV13,TRBJ1-1,CASSPRTGAVDTEAFF,TGTGCCAGCAGCCCAAGGACAGGCGCGGTGGACACTGAAGCTTTCTTT
TRBD1,NA,TRBV9,TRBJ1-1,CASSLGQGATEAFF,TGTGCCAGCAGCCTAGGCCAGGGGGCGACTGAAGCTTTCTTT
TRBD1,few,TRBV19,TRBJ2-7,CASSMLGQGSNEQYF,TGTGCCAGTAGTATGTTGGGACAGGGGAGCAACGAGCAGTACTTC
TRBD1,NA,TRBV6-4,TRBJ2-1,CASRETTGGTSYNEQFF,TGTGCCAGCAGGGAAACTACAGGGGGCACCTCCTACAATGAGCAGTTCTTC
TRBD1,NA,TRBV2,TRBJ2-2,CASSRDRGYGELFF,TGTGCCAGCAGTAGGGACAGGGGGTACGGGGAGCTGTTTTTT
NA,NA,TRBV6-5,TRBJ1-6,CASSGGSYNSPLHF,TGTGCCAGCAGCGGGGGCTCCTATAATTCACCCCTCCACTTT
NA,NA,TRBV5-1,TRBJ1-3,CARPPTGGKDPGNTIYF,TGCGCCAGGCCCCCTACCGGAGGGAAAGATCCTGGAAACACCATATATTTT
TRBD1,NA,TRBV7-2,TRBJ1-6,CASSALYRGNSPLHF,TGTGCCAGCAGCGCCCTCTACAGGGGTAATTCACCCCTCCACTTT
NA,NA,TRBV5-1,TRBJ1-2,CASSGTDYGYTF,TGCGCCAGCAGCGGTACAGACTATGGCTACACCTTC
TRBD1,NA,TRBV4-1,TRBJ2-7,CASRRGQGRYEQYF,TGCGCCAGCCGAAGAGGACAGGGACGCTACGAGCAGTACTTC
NA,NA,TRBV15,TRBJ1-5,CATSSHEGIGNQPQHF,TGTGCCACCAGCAGCCACGAGGGAATAGGGAATCAGCCCCAGCATTTT
TRBD2,NA,TRBV24-1,TRBJ2-1,CATSDRSGGNNEQFF,TGTGCCACCAGTGACCGTAGCGGGGGTAACAATGAGCAGTTCTTC
TRBD1,once,TRBV3-1/TRBV3-2,TRBJ2-1,CASSQRTGLSYNEQFF,TGTGCCAGCAGCCAACGGACAGGGCTCTCCTACAATGAGCAGTTCTTC
NA,NA,TRBV5-6,TRBJ1-2,CASSPGRAYGYTF,TGTGCCAGCAGCCCTGGCAGGGCGTATGGCTACACCTTC
TRBD1,NA,TRBV9,TRBJ1-4,CASSADRVSNEKLFF,TGTGCCAGCAGCGCTGACAGGGTATCTAATGAAAAACTGTTTTTT
NA,NA,TRBV2,TRBJ2-7,CASSEESGSGYF,TGTGCCAGCAGTGAAGAATCCGGGAGCGGTTACTTC
NA,once,TRBV19,TRBJ1-2,CASSIFLFLTGPGYTF,TGTGCCAGTAGTATATTTCTTTTTTTAACAGGGCCAGGCTACACCTTC
NA,NA,TRBV7-6,TRBJ2-2,CASSSQDPRTGELFF,TGTGCCAGCAGCTCACAGGACCCGAGGACCGGGGAGCTGTTTTTT
TRBD2,NA,TRBV14,TRBJ2-3,CASSPSGRPRGADTQYF,TGTGCCAGTAGTCCTAGCGGAAGGCCCCGAGGTGCAGATACGCAGTATTTT
NA,NA,TRBV24-1,TRBJ1-2,CATSDARRGGLGGYTF,TGTGCCACCAGTGATGCCCGACGGGGGGGCCTGGGCGGCTACACCTTC
TRBD2,NA,TRBV27,TRBJ2-2,CASGLAGIGELFF,TGTGCCAGCGGTCTAGCGGGGATAGGGGAGCTGTTTTTT
NA,NA,TRBV6-5,TRBJ2-3,CASSLGPDTQYF,TGTGCCAGCAGTCTTGGCCCAGATACGCAGTATTTT
TRBD1,NA,TRBV6-2/TRBV6-3,TRBJ1-5,CASSKRTGDQPQHF,TGTGCCAGCAGCAAACGGACAGGGGATCAGCCCCAGCATTTT
NA,NA,TRBV6-5,TRBJ1-1,CASSYSSVTEAFF,TGTGCCAGCAGTTACTCGAGCGTCACTGAAGCTTTCTTT
TRBD2,NA,TRBV24-1,TRBJ2-5,CATSVGGGETQYF,TGTGCCACCAGTGTTGGCGGGGGGGAGACCCAGTACTTC
NA,once,TRBV7-2,TRBJ2-1,CASSLAAGMVNEQFF,TGTGCCAGCAGCTTAGCCGCCGGGATGGTCAATGAGCAGTTCTTC
NA,NA,TRBV30,TRBJ1-6,CAWTGAKGYNSPLHF,TGTGCCTGGACAGGGGCAAAGGGATATAATTCACCCCTCCACTTT
TRBD1,NA,TRBV24-1,TRBJ2-3,CATSDRTGRDTQYF,TGTGCCACCAGTGACCGGACAGGGAGAGATACGCAGTATTTT
NA,NA,TRBV4-2,TRBJ2-7,CASSQEPPPGVPYEQYF,TGTGCCAGCAGCCAAGAGCCCCCCCCAGGGGTACCCTACGAGCAGTACTTC
NA,once,TRBV6-1,TRBJ1-2,CASSERGTVKPYGYTF,TGTGCCAGCAGTGAAAGGGGCACAGTTAAACCCTATGGCTACACCTTC
NA,NA,TRBV5-5,TRBJ1-1,CASSFIEGTEAFF,TGTGCCAGCAGCTTTATAGAGGGAACTGAAGCTTTCTTT
NA,NA,TRBV2,TRBJ1-2,CASSEAGGYGYTF,TGTGCCAGCAGTGAAGCCGGGGGCTATGGCTACACCTTC
TRBD2,NA,TRBV6-2/TRBV6-3,TRBJ2-3,CASSSGRNPDWRGFPDTQYF,TGTGCCAGCAGTTCCGGGCGTAATCCCGACTGGCGGGGGTTCCCAGATACGCAGTATTTT
TRBD1,NA,TRBV29-1,TRBJ2-3,CSVEAGGIDTQYF,TGCAGCGTTGAAGCAGGGGGCATAGATACGCAGTATTTT
TRBD2,once,TRBV5-1,TRBJ2-2,CASRLAGPSVRELFF,TGCGCCAGCAGGCTAGCGGGGCCCTCGGTGAGGGAGCTGTTTTTT
TRBD1,NA,TRBV24-1,TRBJ2-2,CATSDLTGGFRTGELFF,TGTGCCACCAGTGATTTAACAGGGGGTTTCCGCACCGGGGAGCTGTTTTTT
TRBD1,NA,TRBV7-7,TRBJ2-7,CASSPGTGWYEQYF,TGTGCCAGCAGCCCCGGGACAGGGTGGTACGAGCAGTACTTC
TRBD2,NA,TRBV7-6,TRBJ2-2,CASSLDSGRLTGELFF,TGTGCCAGCAGCTTAGACAGCGGGAGACTCACCGGGGAGCTGTTTTTT
TRBD1,NA,TRBV27,TRBJ1-5,CASSSLATGAGQPQHF,TGTGCCAGCAGTTCCTTAGCGACAGGGGCAGGACAGCCCCAGCATTTT
TRBD2,few,TRBV18,TRBJ2-7,CASAPSGRAHEQYF,TGTGCCAGCGCTCCCAGCGGGAGGGCCCACGAGCAGTACTTC
TRBD1,NA,TRBV4-1,TRBJ2-6,CASSQSPYRDRGTSGANVLTF,TGCGCCAGCAGCCAAAGCCCTTACCGGGACAGGGGAACTTCTGGGGCCAACGTCCTGACTTTC
TRBD1,NA,TRBV19,TRBJ1-2,CASSGDRGYHYGYTF,TGTGCCAGTAGCGGGGACAGGGGGTATCACTATGGCTACACCTTC
NA,NA,TRBV4-1,TRBJ1-2,CASRYIGGYGYTF,TGCGCCAGCAGGTATATCGGGGGCTATGGCTACACCTTC